These 27 T cell receptor beta chains were all obtained from the same sample, sequenced in a study of CD8 T cells in Susac syndrome. An amount of RNA that ranged from about 0.45 to 1 ug was reverse transcribed with random hexamers. TCRdb used MiXCR to reprocess the immunoSEQ multiplex PCR reads, holding one entry per CDR3 protein. This table holds a few hundred thousand distinct CDR3 sequences, roughly 96% found once. The specimen was CD4+ T cells from PBMCs. Receptor source: a human donor with multiple sclerosis.

J is TRBJ2-3 and V is TRBV20-1; TRBD1 aligns across 9 bases. The CDR3 extends over 15 amino acids. With V trimmed by 6 bases and J by 3 bases, 10 bases remained unmatched. Germline V gene sequence: CDR1 DFQATT, CDR2 SNEGSKA (reference sequence). The CDR3 spells CSARRTGALTDTQYF. CDR3 DNA sequence: TGCAGTGCGAGACGGACAGGGGCTTTGACAGATACGCAGTATTTT.

The chain employs TRBV9 and TRBJ2-7; 8 bases are shared with TRBD2. The germline V gene has CDR1 SGDLS and CDR2 YYNGEE. V lost 0 bases to trimming and J lost 0 bases; unmatched junction nucleotides: 5. CDR3 size: 16 residues. CDR3 DNA: TGTGCCAGCAGCGTAGATGAACTAGCGGCCTCCTACGAGCAGTACTTC. Its protein product is CASSVDELAASYEQYF.

J is TRBJ2-3 and V is TRBV30, with 10 bases lining up with TRBD2. Germline CDR1 reads GTSNPN; CDR2 reads SVGIG (reference sequence). The CDR3 length is 16 residues. The V segment lost 0 bases and the J segment 3 bases; nucleotides outside the gene matches: 6. CDR3 DNA: TGTGCCTGGAGTGTTGGACTAGCGGAAACAACAGATACGCAGTATTTT. Translating gives CAWSVGLAETTDTQYF.

This chain links TRBV20-1 with TRBJ1-2; 10 bases are shared with TRBD1. The CDR3 extends over 18 amino acids. After removal of 3 bases from V and 2 bases from J, the junction contained 15 bases not matched to a gene. Germline CDR1 reads DFQATT; CDR2 reads SNEGSKA (reference sequence). The CDR3: CSASYYHNSGQGNYGYTF. The CDR3 DNA is TGCAGTGCTAGCTATTACCACAACTCGGGACAGGGGAACTATGGCTACACCTTC.

The chain recombines TRBV2 with TRBJ2-7; maybe TRBD1 (5 bases). Germline CDR1 is SNHLY and CDR2 is FYNNEI. The CDR3 sequence is 12 residues long. Trimming cost V 6 bases and J 4 bases, with 10 bases left between them. The DNA for the CDR3 is TGTGCCAGCAGGGAAAGGGGATACGAGCAGTACTTC. Translating gives CASRERGYEQYF.

V and J are TRBV5-1 and TRBJ1-1, with 11 bases identical to TRBD1. This CDR3 is 16 amino acids long. In germline, CDR1 is SGHRS, CDR2 YFSETQ. Germline trimming cut 4 bases from V and 3 bases from J; bases unmatched to any gene: 8. CDR3: CASSEDRGRKYTEAFF. CDR3 bases: TGCGCCAGCAGCGAGGACAGGGGGCGGAAGTACACTGAAGCTTTCTTT.

This chain uses TRBV2 with TRBJ1-1, with a weak D call TRBD1 (5 bases). This CDR3 has 14 residues. Germline V lookup: CDR1 SNHLY, CDR2 FYNNEI. Trimming stripped 6 bases from V and 1 base from J, with 12 bases between. The CDR3 sequence is CASRANTGNTEAFF. The CDR3 region has the DNA TGTGCCAGCAGAGCGAATACAGGGAACACTGAAGCTTTCTTT.

The rearrangement joins TRBV5-1 to TRBJ2-5, with 7 bases aligning to TRBD2. Trimming at V came to 6 bases and at J to 0 bases, leaving 8 bases not matched to a gene. Germline CDR1 and CDR2: SGHRS and YFSETQ. The CDR3 loop spans 15 amino acids. CDR3 nucleotides: TGCGCCAGCAAGCCTAGCGGCCAGTACCAAGAGACCCAGTACTTC. Amino acid sequence: CASKPSGQYQETQYF.

This clonotype was recorded a few times. The chain joins TRBV18 to TRBJ2-3; D uncertain. Trimming cost V 3 bases and J 4 bases, with 5 bases left between them. Germline loops: CDR1 KGHSH, CDR2 LQKENI. The CDR3 contains 12 residues. CDR3 loop: CASSPGADTQYF. Here the CDR3 DNA reads TGTGCCAGCTCACCTGGGGCAGATACGCAGTATTTT.

The chain has TRBV5-1 and TRBJ1-5; perhaps TRBD1 as D (5 bases). The CDR3 is made up of 14 amino acids. V was pared by 4 bases and J by 2 bases, with 10 bases between. From germline, CDR1 is SGHRS and CDR2 YFSETQ. The CDR3 region is CASSRDPGNQPQHF. As DNA, the CDR3 is TGCGCCAGCAGCAGGGACCCCGGCAATCAGCCCCAGCATTTT.

The chain is built from TRBV30 and TRBJ2-7; 10 nucleotides align to TRBD1. CDR1 and CDR2 from the germline V gene are GTSNPN and SVGIG (reference sequence). Trimming at V came to 7 bases and at J to 6 bases, leaving 6 bases not matched to a gene. This CDR3 has 12 residues. The CDR3 DNA is TGTGCCTCCACGACAGGGGGCTCCGAGCAGTACTTC. This sequence encodes CASTTGGSEQYF.

Only one count was recorded for this clonotype. The chain uses TRBV15 and TRBJ1-5, with TRBD1 matching 7 bases. The CDR3 spans 15 residues. With V trimmed by 0 bases and J by 5 bases, 4 bases remained unmatched. From germline, CDR1 is LNHNV and CDR2 YYDKDF (reference sequence). CDR3 loop: CATSREWGTDQPQHF. CDR3 DNA sequence: TGTGCCACCAGCAGAGAGTGGGGGACAGATCAGCCCCAGCATTTT.

The rearrangement links TRBV9 to TRBJ1-6; D may be TRBD1 (5 bases). The V gene lost 7 bases and the J gene lost 3 bases, with 14 bases spanning the gap. Germline CDR1 SGDLS, CDR2 YYNGEE. This CDR3 contains 15 residues. This chain's CDR3 is CASQKGRNYNSPLHF. CDR3 coding DNA: TGTGCCAGCCAAAAGGGACGGAACTATAATTCACCCCTCCACTTT.

This clonotype was seen once. The J gene is TRBJ2-7, the V gene TRBV9; TRBD1 matches 8 bases. V was clipped by 3 bases and J by 6 bases; unmatched bases: 8. Germline V gene data show CDR1 as SGDLS and CDR2 as YYNGEE. There are 14 residues in the CDR3. The DNA of the CDR3 is TGTGCCAGCAGCGGATCGGGACAGGTGGGCGAGCAGTACTTC. Protein product: CASSGSGQVGEQYF.

This chain uses TRBV15 with TRBJ2-3; possible D gene TRBD2, 6 bases. Per the germline V gene, CDR1 is LNHNV and CDR2 is YYDKDF (reference sequence). There are 15 residues in the CDR3. Trimming took off 3 bases at V and 0 bases at J, with 10 bases between the two ends. This CDR3 is CATSRGLASTDTQYF. Written as DNA, the CDR3 is TGTGCCACCAGCAGGGGACTTGCTAGCACAGATACGCAGTATTTT.

The chain employs TRBV29-1 and TRBJ2-7, with TRBD2 matching over 11 bases. CDR1 is SQVTM, CDR2 ANQGSEA, per germline. V lost 6 bases, J lost 3 bases, and 4 bases stayed unmatched. The CDR3 runs to 13 residues. CDR3 residues: CSVGTSGGYEQYF. The CDR3, as DNA: TGCAGCGTCGGGACTAGCGGAGGCTACGAGCAGTACTTC.

V gene TRBV24-1 combines with J gene TRBJ2-3; D is unclear. V was cut by 2 bases and J by 4 bases, with 9 bases left in between. Germline lookup yields CDR1 KGHDR and CDR2 SFDVKD. CDR3 size: 14 residues. CDR3 in DNA: TGTGCCACCAGTGATTCTCGGGCCGCAGATACGCAGTATTTT. This translates into CATSDSRAADTQYF.

The sample holds one count of this clonotype. This chain connects TRBV7-9 to TRBJ1-1; D is undetermined. The germline CDR1 and CDR2 sequences are SEHNR and FQNEAQ (reference sequence). CDR3 size: 14 residues. Trimming removed 5 bases at V and 0 bases at J, with 10 bases between. The CDR3, as DNA: TGTGCCAGCAGCCTGATGGTGGTGAACACTGAAGCTTTCTTT. Protein sequence: CASSLMVVNTEAFF. The variable domain in full, with the rest retrieved from reference TRBV7-9 and TRBJ1-1, is DTGVSQNPRHKITKRGQNVTFRCDPISEHNRLYWYRQTLGQGPEFLTYFQNEAQLEKSRLLSDRFSAERPKGSFSTLEIQRTEQGDSAMYLCASSLMVVNTEAFFGQGTRLTVV.

The chain is built from TRBV5-6 and TRBJ2-7, with D unclear. Germline CDR1 is SGHDT and CDR2 is YYEEEE. The CDR3 runs 13 residues. V lost 4 bases to trimming and J lost 5 bases, with 13 bases between them. CDR3 residues: CASSLTPLNEQYF. The CDR3, as DNA: TGTGCCAGCAGCCTGACCCCATTGAACGAGCAGTACTTC. The entire variable domain, with the rest obtained from reference TRBV5-6 and TRBJ2-7, is as follows: DAGVTQSPTHLIKTRGQQVTLRCSPKSGHDTVSWYQQALGQGPQFIFQYYEEEERQRGNFPDRFSGHQFPNYSSELNVNALLLGDSALYLCASSLTPLNEQYFGPGTRLTVT.

The rearrangement uses TRBV30 and TRBJ2-5; D not certain. Germline V gene data show CDR1 as GTSNPN and CDR2 as SVGIG (reference sequence). Trimming took 4 bases from V and 0 from J, leaving 12 bases between them. The CDR3 contains 14 residues. CDR3 sequence (DNA): TGTGCCTGGATAGACCTCGGATACCAAGAGACCCAGTACTTC. Translation: CAWIDLGYQETQYF.

The chain links TRBV24-1 to TRBJ2-3; the match to TRBD2 covers 9 bases. With V trimmed by 5 bases and J by 6 bases, 11 bases remained unmatched. The CDR3 has 16 residues. Germline V gives CDR1 KGHDR, CDR2 SFDVKD. CDR3 DNA sequence: TGTGCCACCAGTGCTCCAACTGGCGGGAGGGAGGATACGCAGTATTTT. Its translation: CATSAPTGGREDTQYF.

V is TRBV2 and J is TRBJ2-5; D is ambiguous. V was pared by 3 bases and J by 2 bases, with 10 bases between. Germline-derived CDR1 and CDR2 are SNHLY and FYNNEI. This CDR3 region has 14 residues. The CDR3 coding sequence is TGTGCCAGCAGTGATTTCAGAGGACAAGAGACCCAGTACTTC. Amino acids: CASSDFRGQETQYF.

The chain has TRBV27 and TRBJ1-2; D is undetermined. V lost 6 bases and J lost 2, with 19 bases in between. The CDR3 extends over 16 amino acids. CDR1 MNHEY and CDR2 SMNVEV come from the germline V gene (reference sequence). The CDR3 DNA reads TGTGCCAGCAGCCCCACCGTGGTCCTACCCAACTATGGCTACACCTTC. Translating it yields CASSPTVVLPNYGYTF.

V and J are TRBV18 and TRBJ2-1; D is unclear. The germline V gene encodes CDR1 KGHSH and CDR2 LQKENI. The CDR3 extends over 14 amino acids. The V gene lost 3 bases and the J gene lost 5 bases, with 11 bases spanning the gap. CDR3 in DNA: TGTGCCAGCTCACCTCTGGGTCCGGACAATGAGCAGTTCTTC. Its protein is CASSPLGPDNEQFF.

V gene TRBV5-6 combines with J gene TRBJ2-1; TRBD2 matches at 11 bases. The CDR3 runs to 17 residues. Germline loops: CDR1 SGHDT, CDR2 YYEEEE. V dropped 4 bases and J dropped 0; count of bases not matched to a gene: 6. CDR3 coding DNA: TGTGCCAGCAGCACCGGACTAGCGGGCGCCTCCTACAATGAGCAGTTCTTC. This translates into CASSTGLAGASYNEQFF.

The rearrangement joins TRBV20-1 to TRBJ1-2; D is unresolved. The V end lost 0 bases, the J end lost 1 base, and 12 bases lay between the germline ends. Germline CDR1 is DFQATT and CDR2 is SNEGSKA (reference sequence). This CDR3 comprises 15 residues. The CDR3 nucleotides are TGCAGTGCTAGAGATCGTCGGGCCGGTAACTATGGCTACACCTTC. It codes for CSARDRRAGNYGYTF.

This chain joins TRBV20-1 and TRBJ2-5; unclear D gene. The CDR3 spans 13 residues. The germline CDR1 and CDR2 sequences are DFQATT and SNEGSKA (reference sequence). Between the trimmed V and J ends, which lost 8 bases and 4 bases, there was a span of 17 bases. The CDR3 loop reads CSPEIVARETQYF. CDR3 in DNA: TGCAGTCCCGAAATAGTCGCCCGAGAGACCCAGTACTTC.